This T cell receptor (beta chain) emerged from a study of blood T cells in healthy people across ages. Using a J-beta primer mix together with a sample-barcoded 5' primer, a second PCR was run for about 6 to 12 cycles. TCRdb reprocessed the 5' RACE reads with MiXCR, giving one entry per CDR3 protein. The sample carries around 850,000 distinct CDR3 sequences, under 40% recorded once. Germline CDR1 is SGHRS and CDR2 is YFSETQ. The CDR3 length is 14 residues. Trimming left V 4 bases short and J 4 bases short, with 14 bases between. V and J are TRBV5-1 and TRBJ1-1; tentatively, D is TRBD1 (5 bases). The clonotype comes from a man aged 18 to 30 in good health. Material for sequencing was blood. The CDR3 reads CASSPDGGSTEAFF. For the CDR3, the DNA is TGCGCCAGCAGCCCCGATGGGGGGAGCACTGAAGCTTTCTTT.